The next 26 T cell receptor beta chains were all read from a single sample in a study of blood T cell repertoires in COVID-19. This table comes from immunoSEQ multiplex PCR, and its TCRdb copy is limited to in-frame clones, with some not included. The top ten clones hold around 5% of a sample with some 120,000 clones, approximately 85% of them seen once. Sequencing was carried out using peripheral blood. These receptors were taken from a human donor in a cohort sampled during active COVID-19.

This CDR3 reads CASSQDSGPYEQYF. The DNA of the CDR3 is TGTGCCAGCAGCCAAGATAGCGGACCCTACGAGCAGTACTTC. The rearrangement uses TRBV14 and TRBJ2-7; maybe TRBD2 (6 bases). V was cut by 0 bases and J by 2 bases, with 8 bases left in between. The CDR3 runs to 14 residues. Germline CDR1 and CDR2: SGHDN and FVKESK.

The chain combines TRBV27 with TRBJ2-6; 10 bases match TRBD1. The CDR3 contains 17 residues. The junction had 9 bases not matched to a gene; V was cut back by 6 bases and J by 4 bases. CDR1 is MNHEY, CDR2 SMNVEV, per germline (reference sequence). The CDR3 here is CASRRQGANIGANVLTF. The CDR3 DNA sequence: TGTGCCAGCAGAAGACAGGGGGCAAATATAGGGGCCAACGTCCTGACTTTC. Full variable domain (outside the CDR3, taken from reference TRBV27 and TRBJ2-6): EAQVTQNPRYLITVTGKKLTVTCSQNMNHEYMSWYRQDPGLGLRQIYYSMNVEVTDKGDVPEGYKVSRKEKRNFPLILESPSPNQTSLYFCASRRQGANIGANVLTFGAGSRLTVL.

The J gene is TRBJ2-1, the V gene TRBV10-2; TRBD2 aligns across 10 bases. V was clipped by 4 bases and J by 9 bases; unmatched bases: 9. Germline values: CDR1 WSHSY, CDR2 SAAADI. The CDR3 consists of 15 residues. As DNA, the CDR3 is TGCGCCAGCAGTGCGAATAGCGGGAGGTCGGGTGAGCAGTTCTTC. Encoded protein: CASSANSGRSGEQFF.

In this sample, this clone turned up a few times. The chain joins TRBV18 to TRBJ2-1; D might be TRBD2 (6 bases). There are 14 residues in the CDR3. Trimming left V 5 bases short and J 0 bases short, with 8 bases between. Germline CDR1 is KGHSH and CDR2 is LQKENI. CDR3 in amino acids: CASSASVSYNEQFF. The DNA for the CDR3 is TGTGCCAGCTCAGCTAGCGTCTCCTACAATGAGCAGTTCTTC.

The chain carries TRBV5-1 and TRBJ1-1; D remains unclear. Germline V gives CDR1 SGHRS, CDR2 YFSETQ. The length of the CDR3 is 14 residues. Trimming stripped 0 bases from V and 2 bases from J, with 8 bases between. The DNA of the CDR3 is TGCGCCAGCAGCTTGGCCATTAGAAACACTGAAGCTTTCTTT. Translated: CASSLAIRNTEAFF.

This chain joins TRBV27 and TRBJ2-1; 10 bases match TRBD2. Germline assignment: CDR1 MNHEY and CDR2 SMNVEV (reference sequence). The CDR3 is 15 residues long. Unmatched junction bases numbered 15, after V lost 10 bases and J lost 9 bases. For the CDR3, the DNA is TGTGCCACCCAGCGGGGGGGGGCAAGGGTCTTTGAGCAGTTCTTC. Amino acids: CATQRGGARVFEQFF.

The chain recombines TRBV19 with TRBJ1-5; D is uncertain. Germline V gene lookup returns CDR1 LNHDA and CDR2 SQIVND (reference sequence). V lost 5 bases and J lost 0, with 8 bases in between. CDR3 length: 14 residues. The CDR3 DNA reads as TGTGCCAGTAGTGGCTCGATTAGCAATCAGCCCCAGCATTTT. Its protein is CASSGSISNQPQHF.

In regard to this clone: The same CDR3 can be traced to other DNA sequences in this sample. The chain has TRBV7-9 and TRBJ2-2; D not resolved. The V gene lost 3 bases and the J gene lost 1 base, with 6 bases spanning the gap. The germline V gene encodes CDR1 SEHNR and CDR2 FQNEAQ (reference sequence). The CDR3 loop spans 14 amino acids. CDR3 region: CASSFSGNTGELFF. The CDR3 DNA is TGTGCCAGCAGCTTTTCAGGGAACACCGGGGAGCTGTTTTTT.

The J gene is TRBJ2-1, the V gene TRBV6-5, with a weak D call TRBD1 (6 bases). With 6 bases removed from V and 12 bases from J, the gap between germline ends came to 18 bases. Germline loops: CDR1 MNHEY, CDR2 SVGAGI. The CDR3 consists of 13 residues. This CDR3 is CASRNEQGLGQFF. The CDR3 DNA reads TGTGCCAGCAGGAATGAGCAGGGGTTGGGGCAGTTCTTC.

The J gene is TRBJ2-7, the V gene TRBV18; D perhaps matches TRBD2 (5 bases). The CDR3 consists of 13 residues. Trimming pared 2 bases from V and 6 bases from J, leaving 11 bases between. CDR1 is KGHSH and CDR2 is LQKENI in the germline V gene. CDR3 in DNA: TGTGCCAGCTCACCATCACTAGTCCCCGAGCAGTACTTC. This gives the protein CASSPSLVPEQYF.

This chain joins TRBV2 and TRBJ2-7, with TRBD1 identical over 9 bases. After removal of 8 bases from V and 6 bases from J, the junction contained 17 bases not matched to a gene. Looked up from germline, CDR1 is SNHLY and CDR2 is FYNNEI. The CDR3 runs 16 residues. CDR3 region: CASSIYPGTGWCEQYF. CDR3 in DNA: TGTGCCAGCTCTATATACCCCGGGACAGGGTGGTGCGAGCAGTACTTC.

The rearrangement uses TRBV18 and TRBJ1-2; 9 positions agree with TRBD1. There are 17 residues in the CDR3. With 1 base clipped from V and 7 bases from J, the junction kept 13 bases outside the gene matches. Germline V lookup: CDR1 KGHSH, CDR2 LQKENI. CDR3 nucleotides: TGTGCCAGCTCACCACAAGGACAGGGGTCGTTAATCGGTGGCTACACCTTC. Amino acid sequence: CASSPQGQGSLIGGYTF.

The J gene is TRBJ2-5, the V gene TRBV11-3; TRBD2 is a possible D gene (5 bases). V lost 5 bases and J 3 bases, leaving 10 bases between the germline ends. This CDR3 comprises 13 residues. Germline lookup yields CDR1 SGHNT and CDR2 YENEEA. CDR3 sequence: CASSPVGEETQYF. The CDR3 DNA follows: TGTGCCAGCAGCCCAGTGGGAGAAGAGACCCAGTACTTC.

This clone was observed once. The chain uses TRBV5-4 and TRBJ2-1; TRBD2 agrees at 9 bases. The germline CDR1 and CDR2 sequences are SGHNT and YYREEE (reference sequence). This CDR3 has 16 amino acids. V trimming: 9 bases; J trimming: 1 base; junction bases outside the gene matches: 11. The CDR3 protein is CATSPAGGGSYNEQFF. The CDR3, as DNA: TGTGCCACCTCACCGGCGGGAGGGGGTTCCTACAATGAGCAGTTCTTC. The whole variable domain, remainder taken from reference TRBV5-4 and TRBJ2-1, is ETGVTQSPTHLIKTRGQQVTLRCSSQSGHNTVSWYQQALGQGPQFIFQYYREEENGRGNFPPRFSGLQFPNYSSELNVNALELDDSALYLCATSPAGGGSYNEQFFGPGTRLTVL.

The chain recombines TRBV1 with TRBJ2-2; TRBD2, the D gene given by the table, was not confirmed from the DNA. TRBV1 represents a pseudogene. This CDR3 is 18 amino acids long. Here the CDR3 DNA reads TGCACCAGCAGCCAGACACCGGGACTAGCGGGACGGGGCGGGGAGCTGTTTTTT. Its protein product is CTSSQTPGLAGRGGELFF.

The chain links TRBV10-1 to TRBJ2-7; 8 nucleotides align to TRBD1. The trim removed 6 bases at V and 11 bases at J, leaving 15 bases unmatched. Germline V gene data show CDR1 as WNHNN and CDR2 as SYGVQD (reference sequence). The CDR3 has 14 amino acids. This CDR3 is CASSQGQGLGLKYF. The CDR3 DNA follows: TGCGCCAGCAGCCAAGGACAGGGATTGGGCCTAAAGTACTTC.

V is TRBV6-1 and J is TRBJ2-7; no clear D. The germline V gene encodes CDR1 MNHNS and CDR2 SASEGT. CDR3 length: 12 amino acids. V lost 2 bases to trimming and J lost 11 bases, with 13 bases between them. This CDR3 reads CASSELLQNEYF. The DNA of the CDR3 is TGTGCCAGCAGTGAACTCTTACAGAACGAGTACTTC.

This chain links TRBV18 with TRBJ1-5; perhaps TRBD1 as D (5 bases). The CDR3 is 16 residues long. The V gene lost 1 base and the J gene lost 1 base, with 11 bases spanning the gap. Germline V gene lookup returns CDR1 KGHSH and CDR2 LQKENI. CDR3 DNA sequence: TGTGCCAGCTCACCACGGTTAGGGGAAAGCAATCAGCCCCAGCATTTT. It is translated as CASSPRLGESNQPQHF.

The rearrangement links TRBV6-6 to TRBJ2-1, with TRBD2 matching 9 bases. CDR3 length: 17 residues. V shed 5 bases, J shed 2 bases, and the junction held 10 bases outside the gene matches. Germline assignment: CDR1 MNHNY and CDR2 SVGAGI (reference sequence). CDR3 DNA sequence: TGTGCCAGCAGTCCCGGGACTAGCAGAACAACCTACAATGAGCAGTTCTTC. It yields the protein CASSPGTSRTTYNEQFF.

The chain has TRBV29-1 and TRBJ1-1; 7 positions match TRBD1. The CDR3 runs 14 residues. Germline loops: CDR1 SQVTM, CDR2 ANQGSEA. The junction had 13 bases not matched to a gene; V was cut back by 6 bases and J by 6 bases. DNA of the CDR3: TGCAGCGTGGCCAGGGGGTTCCCGGAGGCTGAAGCTTTCTTT. This gives the protein CSVARGFPEAEAFF.

This chain links TRBV2 with TRBJ2-4, with 8 bases aligning to TRBD1. Germline CDR1 is SNHLY and CDR2 is FYNNEI. The CDR3 spans 15 residues. V trimming: 6 bases; J trimming: 1 base; junction bases outside the gene matches: 5. CDR3 sequence: CASRATGVAKNIQYF. CDR3 in DNA: TGTGCCAGCAGGGCGACAGGGGTGGCCAAAAACATTCAGTACTTC.

CDR3 bases: TGTGCCAGTAGTACCGCACGTACTAGCGGGAGGGCCGGTCGGGAGCAGTTCTTC. It is translated as CASSTARTSGRAGREQFF. The chain recombines TRBV19 with TRBJ2-1, with 13 bases that match TRBD2. The ends lost 4 bases at V and 10 bases at J; junction bases unmatched: 16. From germline, CDR1 is LNHDA and CDR2 SQIVND (reference sequence). The CDR3 is 18 amino acids. The variable domain in full, with the rest retrieved from reference TRBV19 and TRBJ2-1, is DGGITQSPKYLFRKEGQNVTLSCEQNLNHDAMYWYRQDPGQGLRLIYYSQIVNDFQKGDIAEGYSVSREKKESFPLTVTSAQKNPTAFYLCASSTARTSGRAGREQFFGPGTRLTVL.

V and J are TRBV2 and TRBJ1-2; 8 nucleotides line up with TRBD1. The CDR3 contains 15 residues. V lost 5 bases, J lost 8 bases, and 13 bases stayed unmatched. Germline V gene lookup returns CDR1 SNHLY and CDR2 FYNNEI. The CDR3 here is CASSRYTGGVDGYTF. DNA for the CDR3: TGTGCCAGCAGTCGATATACAGGGGGGGTCGACGGCTACACCTTC.

The chain joins TRBV11-2 to TRBJ1-2, with a possible D match to TRBD1 (5 bases). Germline V CDR1 and CDR2: SGHAT, FQNNGV. The CDR3 contains 15 residues. V gave up 5 bases and J gave up 0 bases, with 13 bases separating them. Here the CDR3 reads CASSPSGGSNYGYTF. The CDR3 DNA reads TGTGCCAGCAGCCCTTCGGGGGGGTCTAACTATGGCTACACCTTC.

V gene TRBV2 combines with J gene TRBJ2-3, with D perhaps matching TRBD2 (5 bases). The CDR3 loop spans 13 amino acids. V was clipped by 7 bases and J by 1 base, with 9 bases between them. Germline CDR1 SNHLY, CDR2 FYNNEI. This CDR3 is CASIGAGTDTQYF. Written as DNA, the CDR3 is TGTGCCAGCATAGGAGCGGGCACAGATACGCAGTATTTT.

The chain employs TRBV12-5 and TRBJ2-7; D gene unclear. CDR1 and CDR2 from the germline V gene are LGHNT and FRNRAP. Trimming removed 2 bases at V and 0 bases at J, with 8 bases between. The CDR3 extends over 14 amino acids. The CDR3 DNA is TGTGCTAGTGGTTTGACTGTTAGCTCCTACGAGCAGTACTTC. Translated: CASGLTVSSYEQYF.